A single sample gave rise to the 19 T cell receptor beta chains below, sequenced in a study of T cells in Graves' hyperthyroidism and ophthalmopathy. Template material for amplifying TCR beta CDR3 regions consisted of RNA transcripts. The TCR CDR3 first-round RT-PCR relied on the HTBI primer set. TCRdb analysed the multiplex PCR reads with MiXCR anew, one entry per CDR3 protein. The sample carries hundreds of thousands of distinct CDR3 sequences, 20% to 25% recorded once. Sequencing was done on a sample of blood. These receptors were taken from a man aged 40-50 years with Graves' hyperthyroidism that later progressed to Graves' ophthalmopathy.

This clonotype was seen many times. The chain couples TRBV19 to TRBJ2-2; the D is unclear. Germline CDR1 LNHDA, CDR2 SQIVND (reference sequence). Trimming took off 9 bases at V and 0 bases at J, with 8 bases between the two ends. The CDR3 totals 13 residues. This CDR3 reads CASRTANTGELFF. The CDR3 nucleotides read TGTGCCAGCCGGACCGCGAACACCGGGGAGCTGTTTTTT. Combining the CDR3 with reference TRBV19 and TRBJ2-2 gives the whole variable domain DGGITQSPKYLFRKEGQNVTLSCEQNLNHDAMYWYRQDPGQGLRLIYYSQIVNDFQKGDIAEGYSVSREKKESFPLTVTSAQKNPTAFYLCASRTANTGELFFGEGSRLTVL.

This clonotype was counted many times. The chain employs TRBV27 and TRBJ2-7; TRBD1 agrees at 8 bases. This CDR3 is 13 amino acids long. Germline V gives CDR1 MNHEY, CDR2 SMNVEV (reference sequence). V was pared by 5 bases and J by 6 bases, with 6 bases of the junction left unmatched. CDR3 DNA sequence: TGTGCCAGCAGTCAGATGACAGGGGCCGAGCAGTACTTC. Translation gives CASSQMTGAEQYF.

This clonotype was found a few times. The chain has TRBV5-8 and TRBJ2-7; 12 nucleotides line up with TRBD2. In germline, CDR1 is SGHTS, CDR2 YDEGEE. V lost 5 bases to trimming and J lost 2 bases; unmatched junction nucleotides: 5. The CDR3 loop spans 15 amino acids. The CDR3 spells CASRQRLAGAYEQYF. CDR3 in DNA: TGTGCCAGCAGGCAAAGACTAGCGGGAGCCTACGAGCAGTACTTC.

This clonotype has more than one count but fewer than ten. The genes are TRBV4-3 and TRBJ2-7; D unclear. The length of the CDR3 is 14 residues. The germline V gene encodes CDR1 LGHNA and CDR2 YSLEER. Trimming removed 0 bases at V and 3 bases at J, with 9 bases between. The CDR3 nucleotides are TGCGCCAGCAGCCAAGACAGTGCGAGCTACGAGCAGTACTTC. Its protein product is CASSQDSASYEQYF.

This clonotype was seen a handful of times. The rearrangement links TRBV29-1 to TRBJ1-2, with D perhaps TRBD1 (6 bases). The CDR3 runs to 14 residues. CDR1 and CDR2 (germline): SQVTM, ANQGSEA. With 6 bases removed from V and 0 bases from J, the gap between germline ends came to 14 bases. CDR3 protein: CSVQRDTTNYGYTF. The CDR3 DNA sequence: TGCAGCGTCCAGAGGGACACTACTAACTATGGCTACACCTTC. Using reference TRBV29-1 and TRBJ1-2 for the parts outside the CDR3, the full variable domain is SAVISQKPSRDICQRGTSLTIQCQVDSQVTMMFWYRQQPGQSLTLIATANQGSEATYESGFVIDKFPISRPNLTFSTLTVSNMSPEDSSIYLCSVQRDTTNYGYTFGSGTRLTVV.

This clonotype was seen more than once but under ten times. V usage is TRBV28 and J usage is TRBJ2-7; D might be TRBD2 (6 bases). Germline CDR1 and CDR2: MDHEN and SYDVKM. The germline V and J ends were trimmed by 7 bases and 4 bases, with 14 bases remaining between them. CDR3 size: 13 residues. The chain's CDR3 is CASKDLAHYEQYF. For the CDR3, the DNA is TGTGCCAGCAAAGACCTAGCGCATTACGAGCAGTACTTC.

V is TRBV19 and J is TRBJ1-2, with TRBD1 matching over 9 bases. The CDR3 has 18 residues. Germline V gives CDR1 LNHDA, CDR2 SQIVND (reference sequence). With 6 bases clipped from V and 3 bases from J, the junction kept 17 bases outside the gene matches. In nucleotides, the CDR3 is TGTGCCAGTAGCCCTTGGGCGGTTGGGACAGGGTCCCACTATGGCTACACCTTC. This sequence encodes CASSPWAVGTGSHYGYTF.

This clonotype was recorded many times. The chain couples TRBV12-5 to TRBJ2-7; 8 bases align to TRBD2. V trimming: 4 bases; J trimming: 5 bases; junction bases outside the gene matches: 1. The CDR3 has 12 amino acids. Germline V lookup: CDR1 LGHNT, CDR2 FRNRAP. Here the CDR3 DNA reads TGTGCTAGTGGTTCGGGAGGGGACGAGCAGTACTTC. Translating it yields CASGSGGDEQYF. The full variable domain, in which reference TRBV12-5 and TRBJ2-7 provide the parts outside the CDR3, is DARVTQTPRHKVTEMGQEVTMRCQPILGHNTVFWYRQTMMQGLELLAYFRNRAPLDDSGMPKDRFSAEMPDATLATLKIQPSEPRDSAVYFCASGSGGDEQYFGPGTRLTVT.

In its sample, this clonotype was seen many times. The chain carries TRBV28 and TRBJ2-7; weak D call: TRBD2 (5 bases). Deletions cut 4 bases from V and 7 bases from J, with 23 bases between. CDR3 size: 16 residues. Germline-derived CDR1 and CDR2 are MDHEN and SYDVKM. The CDR3 DNA reads TGTGCCAGCAGTTCCTTCCTCCTAGGGCAGGAGGTTGAGCAGTACTTC. It codes for CASSSFLLGQEVEQYF.

This clonotype was seen only a few times. The chain couples TRBV12-3 or TRBV12-4 to TRBJ2-7, with TRBD1 matching 9 bases. V dropped 4 bases and J dropped 2; count of bases not matched to a gene: 6. The CDR3 consists of 15 residues. In DNA form, the CDR3 reads TGTGCCAGCAGTTCGCCGGGACAGGGACCCTACGAGCAGTACTTC. Translation gives CASSSPGQGPYEQYF.

This clonotype has only a few counts. The J gene is TRBJ1-1, the V gene TRBV4-2; D may be TRBD1 (5 bases). CDR3 length: 17 residues. V shed 4 bases and J shed 1 base, with 19 bases lying between them. Germline CDR1 reads LGHNA; CDR2 reads YNFKEQ. CDR3 DNA: TGTGCCAGCAGCCCGGAGCTGGGACGGAATTCGAACACTGAAGCTTTCTTT. Translated, it gives CASSPELGRNSNTEAFF.

The gene calls are TRBV6-2 or TRBV6-3 and TRBJ1-1, with D possibly being TRBD1 (5 bases). Germline CDR1 reads MNHEY; CDR2 reads SVGEGT. V shed 5 bases and J shed 1 base, with 20 bases lying between them. CDR3 length: 17 residues. As DNA, the CDR3 is TGTGCCAGCAGTCTCTATCGACAGCCCCGGGGGAACACTGAAGCTTTCTTT. Its translation: CASSLYRQPRGNTEAFF.

This chain connects TRBV12-3 or TRBV12-4 to TRBJ1-1; D possibly corresponds to TRBD1 (5 bases). The CDR3 spans 15 residues. V dropped 6 bases and J dropped 1 base, with 15 bases sitting between them. The CDR3 region is CASRTTGTGNTEAFF. The CDR3 DNA reads as TGTGCCAGCAGAACGACCGGGACGGGGAACACTGAAGCTTTCTTT.

In this sample, this clonotype turned up many times. The chain is built from TRBV24-1 and TRBJ1-2, with a possible D match to TRBD1 (5 bases). The CDR3 is 17 amino acids. V was cut by 3 bases and J by 6 bases, with 22 bases left in between. Germline loops: CDR1 KGHDR, CDR2 SFDVKD. Here the CDR3 reads CATSDPKIVTGFDGYTF. In DNA form, the CDR3 reads TGTGCCACCAGTGATCCTAAAATAGTAACAGGTTTTGATGGCTACACCTTC.

At least ten counts were recorded for this clonotype. The rearrangement uses TRBV11-3 and TRBJ2-4; D possibly matches TRBD1 or TRBD2 (5 bases each). The germline gives CDR1 SGHNT, CDR2 YENEEA. The CDR3 has 15 amino acids. V dropped 5 bases and J dropped 6 bases, with 17 bases sitting between them. The CDR3 is CASSRLRGALNIQYF. The CDR3 DNA sequence: TGTGCCAGCAGCCGCCTCCGGGGCGCTCTAAACATTCAGTACTTC.

This clonotype was picked up many times. The junction shows a germline mismatch at one end, possibly a read error. V usage is TRBV6-1 and J usage is TRBJ1-6; D is uncertain. This CDR3 region has 14 residues. CDR1 is MNHNS, CDR2 SASEGT, per germline. The CDR3 is CASSEDSYNPPLHF. DNA of the CDR3: TGTGCCAGCAGTGAGGACTCCTATAATCCACCCCTCCACTTT.

V is TRBV28 and J is TRBJ2-7; D gene unclear. Germline CDR1 is MDHEN and CDR2 is SYDVKM. Trimming removed 2 bases from V and 3 bases from J, with 8 bases in between. CDR3 length equals 13 residues. The CDR3 sequence: CASSLASVYEQYF. The CDR3, as DNA: TGTGCCAGCAGTTTAGCGAGCGTCTACGAGCAGTACTTC.

As to this clonotype: Compared with germline, one end of the junction differs, possibly owing to a read error. V is TRBV20-1 and J is TRBJ2-2, with 7 nucleotides matching TRBD2. The CDR3 spans 18 residues. Per the germline V gene, CDR1 is DFQATT and CDR2 is SNEGSKA (reference sequence). CDR3 bases: TGCAGTGCTAGAGGGGTCGAGGTCGGCGGGGGTGATACCGGGGAGCCGTTTTTT. This sequence encodes CSARGVEVGGGDTGEPFF.

This clonotype was seen a few times. This chain connects TRBV24-1 to TRBJ2-2; D is undetermined. Trimming shortened V by 4 bases and J by 4 bases, and 18 bases separated the two germline ends. This CDR3 is 17 amino acids long. From germline, CDR1 is KGHDR and CDR2 SFDVKD. CDR3 sequence (DNA): TGTGCCACCAGTGAACGTACATTAGAGGTACCCACCGGGGAGCTGTTTTTT. This encodes CATSERTLEVPTGELFF.